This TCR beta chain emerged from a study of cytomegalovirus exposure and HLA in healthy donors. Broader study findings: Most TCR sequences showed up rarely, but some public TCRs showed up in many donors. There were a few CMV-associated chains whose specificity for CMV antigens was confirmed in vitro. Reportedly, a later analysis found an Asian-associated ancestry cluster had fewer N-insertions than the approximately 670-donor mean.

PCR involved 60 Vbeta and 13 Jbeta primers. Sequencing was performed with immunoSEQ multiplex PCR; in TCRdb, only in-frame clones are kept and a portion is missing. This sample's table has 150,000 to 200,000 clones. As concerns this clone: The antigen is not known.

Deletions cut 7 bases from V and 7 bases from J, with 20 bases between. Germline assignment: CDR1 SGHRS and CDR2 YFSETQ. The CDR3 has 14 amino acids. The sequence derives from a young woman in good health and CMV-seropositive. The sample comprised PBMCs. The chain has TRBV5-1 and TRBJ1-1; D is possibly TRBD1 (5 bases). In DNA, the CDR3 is TGCGCCAGCCACAGGTTTTTGGGGATGAATGAAGCTTTCTTT. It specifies CASHRFLGMNEAFF.